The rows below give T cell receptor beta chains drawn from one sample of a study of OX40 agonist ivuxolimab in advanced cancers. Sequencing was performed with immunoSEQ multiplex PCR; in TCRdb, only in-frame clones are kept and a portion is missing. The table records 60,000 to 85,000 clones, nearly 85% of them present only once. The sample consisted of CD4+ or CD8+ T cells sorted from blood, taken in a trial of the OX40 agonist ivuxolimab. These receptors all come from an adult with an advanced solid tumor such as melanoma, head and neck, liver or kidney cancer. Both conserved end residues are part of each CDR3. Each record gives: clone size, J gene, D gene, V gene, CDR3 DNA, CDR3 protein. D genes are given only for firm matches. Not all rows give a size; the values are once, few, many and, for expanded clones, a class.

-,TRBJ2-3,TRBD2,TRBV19,TGTGCCAGTAGTATAACGGCTAGCGGGTTTAGCACAGATACGCAGTATTTT,CASSITASGFSTDTQYF
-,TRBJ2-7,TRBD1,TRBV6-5,TGTGCCAGCAGTTCCCTTAGGACAGGGACTCCTTACGAGCAGTACTTC,CASSSLRTGTPYEQYF
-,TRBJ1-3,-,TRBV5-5,TGTGCCAGCAGCTGGTCTGCGGGGAGAAATGGAAACACCATATATTTT,CASSWSAGRNGNTIYF
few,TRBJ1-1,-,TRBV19,TGTGCCAGTACCCCCCGACAGGTGACCACTGAAGCTTTCTTT,CASTPRQVTTEAFF
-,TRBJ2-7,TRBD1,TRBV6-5,TGTGCCAGCAGTTACTCTGGGACAGGGAGAACCTACGAGCAGTACTTC,CASSYSGTGRTYEQYF
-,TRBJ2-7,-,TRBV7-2,TGTGCCAGCAGCCTAGGCGGGGGCAGGGAGAGATACGAGCAGTACTTC,CASSLGGGRERYEQYF
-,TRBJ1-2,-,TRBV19,TGTGCCAGTAGTATTGTCGAACAGGGCAACTATGGCTACACCTTC,CASSIVEQGNYGYTF
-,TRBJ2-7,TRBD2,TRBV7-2,TGTGCCAGCAGCTTCGCTAGCGGGACCTACGAGCAGTACTTC,CASSFASGTYEQYF
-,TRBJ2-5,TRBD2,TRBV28,TGTGCCAGCAGTCTCGGGGGGGGGTCGGAGACCCAGTACTTC,CASSLGGGSETQYF
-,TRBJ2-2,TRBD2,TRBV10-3,TGTGCCACCGAGACTAGCGGGAGCACCGGGGAGCTGTTTTTT,CATETSGSTGELFF
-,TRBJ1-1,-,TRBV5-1,TGCGCCAGCAGATTCCTTCCCGGGGCTACGAACACTGAAGCTTTCTTT,CASRFLPGATNTEAFF
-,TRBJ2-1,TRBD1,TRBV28,TGTGCCAGCAGACAAGGGGGCCCGATCTACAATGAGCAGTTCTTC,CASRQGGPIYNEQFF
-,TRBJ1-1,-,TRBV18,TGTGCCAGCTCCTACCTGAAAACTGAAGCTTTCTTT,CASSYLKTEAFF
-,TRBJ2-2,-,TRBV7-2,TGTGCCAGCAGCCTGGGACAGAACACCGGGGAGCTGTTTTTT,CASSLGQNTGELFF
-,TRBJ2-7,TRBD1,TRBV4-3,TGCGCCAGCAGCCAGGAGACAGGGATCTCCGGAGAGCAGTACTTC,CASSQETGISGEQYF
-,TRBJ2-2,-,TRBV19,TGTGCCAGTAGTATAGTCAGGTTCACCGGGGAGCTGTTTTTT,CASSIVRFTGELFF
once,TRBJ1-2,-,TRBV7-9,TGTGCCAGCAGCTTAGAGGAGGGCCCTAACTATGGCTACACCTTC,CASSLEEGPNYGYTF
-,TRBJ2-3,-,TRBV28,TGTGCCAGCAGTTCCGGCGGGGAGCAGAGAGATACGCAGTATTTT,CASSSGGEQRDTQYF
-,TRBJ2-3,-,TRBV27,TGTGCCAGCAGATCAGACGCAGATACGCAGTATTTT,CASRSDADTQYF
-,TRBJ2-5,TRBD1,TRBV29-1,TGCAGTGCAGGGGGTTCCCAAGAGACCCAGTACTTC,CSAGGSQETQYF
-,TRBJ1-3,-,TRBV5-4,TGTGCCAGCAGCTTGCGGGATCTTGGAAACACCATATATTTT,CASSLRDLGNTIYF
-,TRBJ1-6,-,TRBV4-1,TGCGCCAGCAGCCACGGGACGGTGATCTCCTATAATTCACCCCTCCACTTT,CASSHGTVISYNSPLHF
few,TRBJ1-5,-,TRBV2,TGTGCCAGCAGTGATGTGGGAGAGGATCAGCCCCAGCATTTT,CASSDVGEDQPQHF
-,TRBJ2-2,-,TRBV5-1,TGCGCCAGCGGCGAGGGAGCGACGACCGGGGAGCTGTTTTTT,CASGEGATTGELFF
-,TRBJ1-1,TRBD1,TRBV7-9,TGTGCCAGCAGCTTAGGACAGGGGTTTGACACTGAAGCTTTCTTT,CASSLGQGFDTEAFF
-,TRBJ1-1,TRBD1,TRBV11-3,TGTGCCAGCAGCTCGGACAGGGAGAACACTGAAGCTTTCTTT,CASSSDRENTEAFF
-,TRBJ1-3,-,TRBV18,TGTGCCAGCTCACCACCGGGGGGCTCAGGAAACACCATATATTTT,CASSPPGGSGNTIYF
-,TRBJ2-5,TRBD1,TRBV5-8,TGTGCCAGCAGCGCCGGACAGGCCTCCGAACAGACCCAGTACTTC,CASSAGQASEQTQYF